This TCR beta chain was found in a study of blood T cell repertoires in COVID-19. On the study more broadly: T cells, B-cell-depleted T cells, or PBMCs supplied cDNA or gDNA.

Methods used by the authors: Amplifying reference gene primers gave estimates of nucleated cell counts. Method: immunoSEQ multiplex PCR; TCRdb's copy keeps in-frame clones and lacks some. V and J calls and clone size come straight from that table; D and trimming were deduced from the DNA. The sample records approximately 300,000 clones, around 81% being singletons. Germline CDR1 is SQVTM and CDR2 is ANQGSEA. J lost 0 bases, V lost 3 bases, and 4 bases had no gene match. The CDR3 loop spans 14 amino acids. Sequencing input: peripheral blood. This TCR was recovered from a woman aged 50 to 60 with active or convalescent COVID-19. The V and J genes are TRBV29-1 and TRBJ1-1; 7 bases fit TRBD1. The CDR3 spells CSVDRDSMNTEAFF. The CDR3 DNA sequence: TGCAGCGTTGACCGGGACAGCATGAACACTGAAGCTTTCTTT.